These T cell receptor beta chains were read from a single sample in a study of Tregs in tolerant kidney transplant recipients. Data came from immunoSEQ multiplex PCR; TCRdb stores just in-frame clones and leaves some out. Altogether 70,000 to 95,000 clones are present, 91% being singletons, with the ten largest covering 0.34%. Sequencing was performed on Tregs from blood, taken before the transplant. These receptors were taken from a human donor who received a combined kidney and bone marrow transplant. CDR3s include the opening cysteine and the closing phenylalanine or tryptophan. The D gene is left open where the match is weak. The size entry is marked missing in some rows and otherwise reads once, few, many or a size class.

CASSLVDQPQHF TGTGCCAGCAGCTTAGTCGATCAGCCCCAGCATTTT TRBV7-8 NA TRBJ1-5 NA
CALVRQEFTDTQYF TGTGCCCTGGTGCGACAGGAGTTCACAGATACGCAGTATTTT TRBV30 NA TRBJ2-3 NA
CASSYSIANTGELFF TGTGCCAGCAGTTACTCGATAGCGAACACCGGGGAGCTGTTTTTT TRBV6-5 NA TRBJ2-2 NA
CASSLVQAYNEQFF TGTGCCAGCAGCTTAGTACAGGCCTACAATGAGCAGTTCTTC TRBV7-2 NA TRBJ2-1 NA
CASSLGGLDTGELFF TGCGCCAGCAGCTTGGGGGGCCTAGACACCGGGGAGCTGTTTTTT TRBV5-1 NA TRBJ2-2 NA
CASSLAGLTGANVLTF TGTGCCAGCAGCTTGGCGGGGCTAACGGGGGCCAACGTCCTGACTTTC TRBV5-4 once TRBJ2-6 NA
CATRGVYEQYF TGTGCCACCAGGGGGGTCTACGAGCAGTACTTC TRBV28 NA TRBJ2-7 NA
CASSLKSRLAGYNEQFF TGTGCCAGCAGCCTGAAATCTAGACTAGCGGGATACAATGAGCAGTTCTTC TRBV7-8 NA TRBJ2-1 TRBD2
CASSRGTFEAQYF TGTGCCAGTAGTCGCGGGACTTTCGAGGCCCAGTACTTC TRBV19 NA TRBJ2-5 NA
CASSLTGGTYEQYF TGTGCCAGCAGTCTCACAGGGGGGACCTACGAGCAGTACTTC TRBV28 NA TRBJ2-7 TRBD1
CASSSDSRDREKLFF TGTGCCAGCAGTTCGGACAGCCGCGATAGGGAAAAACTGTTTTTT TRBV28 NA TRBJ1-4 NA
CAWSVEGGQPQHF TGTGCCTGGAGTGTGGAAGGAGGTCAGCCCCAGCATTTT TRBV30 NA TRBJ1-5 NA
CASSHPEYISNQPQHF TGTGCCAGCAGTCACCCAGAATACATTAGCAATCAGCCCCAGCATTTT TRBV28 NA TRBJ1-5 NA
CASSLAGTGTNQPQHF TGTGCCAGCAGTTTGGCCGGGACAGGGACCAATCAGCCCCAGCATTTT TRBV28 NA TRBJ1-5 TRBD1
CATTGITEAFF TGTGCCACCACAGGGATCACTGAAGCTTTCTTT TRBV28 NA TRBJ1-1 NA
CASSSGTKNTEAFF TGTGCCAGCAGCTCCGGGACAAAGAACACTGAAGCTTTCTTT TRBV11-3 NA TRBJ1-1 NA
CASRPPLSGGNTEAFF TGTGCCAGCAGACCCCCCTTGTCAGGGGGAAACACTGAAGCTTTCTTT TRBV2 NA TRBJ1-1 TRBD1
CASSRLSSGANVLTF TGTGCCAGCAGCCGCTTAAGCTCTGGGGCCAACGTCCTGACTTTC TRBV6-5 NA TRBJ2-6 NA
CASLVGTGVQETQYF TGTGCCAGCCTGGTCGGGACAGGGGTACAAGAGACCCAGTACTTC TRBV18 NA TRBJ2-5 TRBD1
CASSPGTGSYEQYF TGTGCCAGCAGCCCTGGGACAGGGTCCTACGAGCAGTACTTC TRBV7-3 once TRBJ2-7 TRBD1
CASSFPAGGDTDTQYF TGTGCCAGCAGCTTCCCAGCGGGGGGAGACACAGATACGCAGTATTTT TRBV7-2 NA TRBJ2-3 TRBD2
CAISESGGGYGYTF TGTGCCATCAGTGAGTCCGGGGGTGGCTATGGCTACACCTTC TRBV10-3 NA TRBJ1-2 NA
CASSIRQTNYGYTF TGTGCCAGTAGTATCCGACAGACCAACTATGGCTACACCTTC TRBV19 NA TRBJ1-2 NA
CASSLVGDADTEAFF TGCGCCAGCAGCTTGGTGGGGGACGCGGACACTGAAGCTTTCTTT TRBV5-1 NA TRBJ1-1 NA
CASSLFSPTDGYEQYF TGCGCCAGCAGCTTGTTTTCACCTACAGACGGCTACGAGCAGTACTTC TRBV5-1 NA TRBJ2-7 NA
CASRLQGRYTEAFF TGTGCCAGCAGGCTCCAGGGGCGGTACACTGAAGCTTTCTTT TRBV28 NA TRBJ1-1 NA
CASSFGTGTSGNTIYF TGTGCCAGCAGTTTCGGGACAGGGACCTCTGGAAACACCATATATTTT TRBV28 NA TRBJ1-3 TRBD1
CASSSFGQGAFFYEQYF TGTGCCAGCAGCTCCTTTGGGCAGGGGGCTTTTTTCTACGAGCAGTACTTC TRBV7-2 NA TRBJ2-7 TRBD1
CASSVGDGSSYNEQFF TGTGCCAGCAGCGTAGGGGACGGGTCCTCCTACAATGAGCAGTTCTTC TRBV9 NA TRBJ2-1 NA
CASRSRIQRIGTEAFF TGTGCCAGCAGATCCAGAATTCAGCGGATAGGCACTGAAGCTTTCTTT TRBV2 NA TRBJ1-1 NA
CASTEAVGTGIFF NA TRBV11-2 NA TRBJ1-1 NA
CASSLKRAGQGTGELFF TGTGCCAGCAGCTTAAAGCGTGCGGGACAGGGCACCGGGGAGCTGTTTTTT TRBV7-2 NA TRBJ2-2 TRBD1
CASRTGGMGEKLFF TGTGCCAGCAGAACAGGGGGAATGGGTGAAAAACTGTTTTTT TRBV28 few TRBJ1-4 TRBD1
CASRGGGLAYEQYF TGTGCCAGCAGGGGTGGCGGACTGGCCTACGAGCAGTACTTC TRBV27 once TRBJ2-7 NA
CASSVGPAGTEAFF TGTGCCAGCAGTGTGGGGCCGGCGGGCACTGAAGCTTTCTTT TRBV6-5 NA TRBJ1-1 NA
CATSTRQGFLFF TGTGCCACCAGCACCCGACAGGGTTTTTTGTTCTTC TRBV15 once TRBJ2-1 TRBD1
CASSANRQGRYAEAFF TGTGCCAGCAGCGCCAACCGACAGGGGAGGTACGCTGAAGCTTTCTTT TRBV9 few TRBJ1-1 TRBD1